Listed below are T cell receptor beta chains from one sample, sequenced in a study of blood T cell repertoires in COVID-19. TCRdb's copy holds only in-frame clones and misses some; the assay was immunoSEQ multiplex PCR. The sample records around 110,000 clones, about 90% being singletons. The sample consisted of peripheral blood. Receptors originate from a man in his forties with active or convalescent COVID-19. Each CDR3 is given with its conserved first and last residue. A D gene is named only where the DNA matches it firmly. A clone size is listed for some rows: how often the clone was seen (once, few, many), or a class if it is expanded.

v_call	j_call	d_call	clone_size	cdr3_length	cdr3_aa	cdr3_nt
TRBV9	TRBJ1-1	-	once	14	CASSGLGGQTEAFF	TGTGCCAGCAGCGGTCTTGGGGGCCAAACTGAAGCTTTCTTT
TRBV4-3	TRBJ1-4	-	-	13	CASSGGGGEKLFF	TGCGCCAGCAGCGGGGGCGGGGGTGAAAAACTGTTTTTT
TRBV18	TRBJ1-4	TRBD1	-	18	CASSPRGPGRATNEKLFF	TGTGCCAGCTCACCCAGGGGGCCAGGGAGAGCAACTAATGAAAAACTGTTTTTT
TRBV18	TRBJ2-1	TRBD2	-	14	CASSPGTSGMEQFF	TGTGCCAGCTCACCAGGGACTAGCGGGATGGAGCAGTTCTTC
TRBV7-9	TRBJ1-4	TRBD1	-	14	CASSGDRVNEKLFF	TGTGCCAGCAGCGGGGACAGGGTTAATGAAAAACTGTTTTTT
TRBV5-1	TRBJ1-2	-	few	14	CASSLGDSSQGYTF	TGCGCCAGCAGCTTGGGGGACTCCTCTCAGGGCTACACCTTC
TRBV5-4	TRBJ2-5	-	-	14	CASSLAPYQETQYF	TGTGCCAGCAGCTTAGCGCCTTACCAAGAGACCCAGTACTTC
TRBV7-9	TRBJ2-7	TRBD2	-	13	CASSGSGGYEQYF	TGTGCCAGCAGCGGCTCGGGAGGTTACGAGCAGTACTTC
TRBV7-9	TRBJ2-6	-	-	13	CASSPLGANVLTF	TGTGCCAGCAGCCCTCTTGGGGCCAACGTCCTGACTTTC
TRBV13	TRBJ2-7	-	-	13	CASSLNLAYEQYF	TGTGCCAGCAGCTTAAATCTAGCTTACGAGCAGTACTTC
TRBV12-3/TRBV12-4	TRBJ1-1	-	-	12	CASSLRGTEAFF	TGTGCCAGCAGTTTAAGGGGGACTGAAGCTTTCTTT
TRBV7-9	TRBJ2-7	TRBD2	-	14	CASSQSGSIYEQYF	TGTGCCAGCAGCCAAAGCGGGAGTATCTACGAGCAGTACTTC
TRBV11-2	TRBJ2-1	-	-	12	CASSLQGWEQFF	TGTGCCAGCAGCTTGCAGGGATGGGAGCAGTTCTTC
TRBV28	TRBJ2-3	-	-	13	CASSYPDGSNTYF	TGTGCCAGCAGTTATCCGGACGGGAGTAACACGTATTTT
TRBV9	TRBJ2-2	TRBD2	-	14	CASRLAVHTGELFF	TGTGCCAGCCGACTAGCGGTACACACCGGGGAGCTGTTTTTT
TRBV2	TRBJ2-3	-	-	13	CASRGQDTDTQYF	TGTGCCAGCCGAGGACAAGACACAGATACGCAGTATTTT
TRBV12-3/TRBV12-4	TRBJ2-1	-	once	13	CASARLGQNEQFF	TGTGCCAGCGCCCGACTAGGGCAGAATGAGCAGTTCTTC
TRBV29-1	TRBJ1-1	TRBD1	-	18	CSVEAPLPGQIFNTEAFF	TGCAGCGTTGAAGCCCCCCTACCGGGACAGATATTTAACACTGAAGCTTTCTTT
TRBV18	TRBJ1-4	TRBD1	-	13	CASSPRQGEKLFF	TGTGCCAGCTCACCCCGACAGGGGGAAAAACTGTTTTTT
TRBV3-1/TRBV3-2	TRBJ2-5	TRBD2	-	16	CASNRLAGATGETQYF	TGTGCCAGCAATAGGCTAGCGGGAGCGACGGGAGAGACCCAGTACTTC
TRBV19	TRBJ2-3	TRBD2	-	14	CASSTSGSTDTQYF	TGTGCCAGTAGTACTAGCGGGAGTACAGATACGCAGTATTTT
TRBV7-7	TRBJ2-5	-	-	15	CASSLAWSLKETQYF	TGTGCCAGCAGCTTAGCCTGGAGCCTTAAAGAGACCCAGTACTTC
TRBV2	TRBJ1-2	-	-	15	CASRQQGGANYGYTF	TGTGCCAGCCGCCAACAAGGGGGAGCTAACTATGGCTACACCTTC
TRBV18	TRBJ1-4	TRBD1	-	13	CASSQGQGEKLFF	TGTGCCAGCTCGCAGGGACAGGGTGAAAAACTGTTTTTT
TRBV24-1	TRBJ1-2	-	once	15	CATSDFQQGPNGYTF	TGTGCCACCAGTGATTTCCAACAGGGCCCGAATGGCTACACCTTC
TRBV4-2	TRBJ1-1	-	-	14	CASSPQLVNTEAFF	TGTGCCAGCAGCCCCCAGTTGGTGAACACTGAAGCTTTCTTT
TRBV28	TRBJ2-5	TRBD1	few	15	CATRRGQGGREGQYF	TGTGCCACCCGTCGGGGACAGGGGGGTCGAGAGGGCCAGTACTTC
TRBV2	TRBJ2-3	-	-	13	CASSWEERDTQYF	TGTGCCAGCAGTTGGGAGGAGCGAGATACGCAGTATTTT
TRBV7-3	TRBJ2-3	-	-	13	CASSSSGGDTQYF	TGTGCCAGCAGCTCATCCGGGGGAGATACGCAGTATTTT
TRBV4-1	TRBJ2-2	TRBD2	-	17	CASSQDNAGGSTGELFF	TGCGCCAGCAGCCAAGATAACGCGGGAGGGAGTACCGGGGAGCTGTTTTTT
TRBV7-2	TRBJ2-3	-	-	15	CASSPPIQGTDTQYF	TGTGCCAGCAGCCCCCCGATCCAGGGCACAGATACGCAGTATTTT
TRBV19	TRBJ2-6	-	-	17	CASSIEGGYSGANVLTF	TGTGCCAGTAGTATAGAAGGCGGTTACTCTGGGGCCAACGTCCTGACTTTC
TRBV7-3	TRBJ1-1	-	-	15	CASSPHGGANTEAFF	TGTGCCAGCAGCCCTCACGGGGGGGCGAACACTGAAGCTTTCTTT
TRBV28	TRBJ2-1	-	-	13	CASTWGDLNEQFF	TGTGCCAGCACCTGGGGGGACCTTAATGAGCAGTTCTTC
TRBV18	TRBJ2-4	-	once	18	CASSPQEAGLLAKNIQYF	TGTGCCAGCTCACCACAAGAAGCAGGGCTACTAGCCAAAAACATTCAGTACTTC
TRBV19	TRBJ2-7	-	-	15	CASSIPGENSYEQYF	TGTGCCAGTAGTATCCCCGGTGAAAACTCGTACGAGCAGTACTTC
TRBV5-1	TRBJ1-1	-	-	15	CASSLTLRSNTEAFF	TGCGCCAGCAGCTTGACCTTGCGAAGTAACACTGAAGCTTTCTTT
TRBV28	TRBJ2-5	-	-	10	CASSLTGHYF	TGTGCCAGCAGTTTGACAGGCCATTACTTC
TRBV7-2	TRBJ2-7	-	-	13	CASGREVAYEQYF	TGTGCCAGCGGTCGTGAGGTGGCCTACGAGCAGTACTTC
TRBV7-2	TRBJ2-7	-	-	14	CASSLAYTGNEQYF	TGTGCCAGCAGCTTAGCCTATACAGGGAACGAGCAGTACTTC
TRBV6-2/TRBV6-3	TRBJ2-7	-	-	13	CASSPVRSYEQYF	TGTGCCAGCAGCCCCGTTCGCTCCTACGAGCAGTACTTC
TRBV5-1	TRBJ1-2	-	-	17	CASSLEGQGLSIDGYTF	TGCGCCAGCAGCTTGGAGGGTCAGGGCCTCAGTATTGATGGCTACACCTTC
TRBV5-6	TRBJ1-5	TRBD1	-	14	CASSATGGGQPQHF	TGTGCCAGCAGCGCGACAGGGGGCGGTCAGCCCCAGCATTTT
TRBV3-1/TRBV3-2	TRBJ2-1	TRBD2	-	13	CASSWASGNEQFF	TGTGCCAGCAGTTGGGCTAGCGGCAATGAGCAGTTCTTC
TRBV6-7	TRBJ1-4	-	-	14	CAGPWGKGFEKLFF	TGTGCCGGCCCCTGGGGCAAGGGATTTGAAAAACTGTTTTTT
TRBV19	TRBJ2-7	-	-	15	CASSIDSGLSYEQYF	TGTGCCAGTAGTATAGATTCAGGTCTCTCCTACGAGCAGTACTTC
TRBV5-4	TRBJ2-1	TRBD2	-	17	CASSPREGPLKYNEQFF	TGTGCCAGCAGCCCCCGGGAGGGCCCGCTAAAATACAATGAGCAGTTCTTC
TRBV28	TRBJ2-7	TRBD2	-	19	CASSLSHFDPGTSVHEQYF	TGTGCCAGCAGCTTGTCCCATTTCGATCCCGGGACTAGCGTCCACGAGCAGTACTTC
TRBV20-1	TRBJ1-1	-	-	11	CSASSPGGAFF	TGCAGTGCTAGTAGCCCAGGTGGAGCTTTCTTT
TRBV5-8	TRBJ2-1	-	few	17	CASSLVFTSEVYNEQFF	TGTGCCAGCAGCTTGGTCTTTACGTCGGAGGTATACAATGAGCAGTTCTTC
TRBV6-2/TRBV6-3	TRBJ2-5	TRBD1	-	14	CASSLGQGVETQYF	TGTGCCAGCAGCCTTGGACAGGGTGTGGAGACCCAGTACTTC
TRBV10-3	TRBJ1-2	-	-	13	CAITSGGLSGYTF	TGTGCCATCACTTCGGGGGGACTGTCGGGCTACACCTTC
TRBV24-1	TRBJ2-7	TRBD1	few	16	CATSDNRDRGLYEQYF	TGTGCCACCAGTGATAACAGGGACAGGGGTTTATACGAGCAGTACTTC
TRBV15	TRBJ1-5	-	-	16	CATSREGGIGRQPQHF	TGTGCCACCAGCAGAGAGGGGGGGATTGGGCGTCAGCCCCAGCATTTT
TRBV6-5	TRBJ1-2	-	-	15	CASSSRMTPRYGYTF	TGTGCCAGCAGTTCCCGGATGACACCCCGATATGGCTACACCTTC
TRBV28	TRBJ1-1	TRBD1	-	14	CASSRRDRNTEAFF	TGTGCCAGCAGCCGCCGGGACAGGAACACTGAAGCTTTCTTT
TRBV5-4	TRBJ1-2	-	-	13	CASSLVNNYGYTF	TGTGCCAGCAGCTTGGTCAATAACTATGGCTACACCTTC
TRBV20-1	TRBJ2-3	-	-	14	CSASIPGATDTQYF	TGCAGTGCTAGTATTCCAGGGGCGACAGATACGCAGTATTTT
TRBV11-2	TRBJ1-1	-	-	13	CASSLERETEAFF	TGTGCCAGCAGCTTAGAGAGGGAAACTGAAGCTTTCTTT
TRBV6-2/TRBV6-3	TRBJ2-7	-	-	15	CASSYDRGGSYEQYF	TGTGCCAGCAGTTACGATCGGGGTGGAAGCTACGAGCAGTACTTC